Sequencing of this T cell receptor beta chain was carried out in a study of beta chain features in type 1 diabetes. Study findings and constraints: Reduced insertions and increased deletions marked VDJ junctions in type 1 diabetes patients. Among patients with Type 1 diabetes, TCRB CDR3s were moderately but significantly shorter in every one of the four CD4+ subsets. Among patients, naive, central memory and Treg TCRB repertoires appeared more similar than among healthy donors.

The whole isolated RNA underwent reverse transcription, so sequencing captured expressed TCRB transcripts. Clones were read by immunoSEQ multiplex PCR, and TCRdb kept only the in-frame ones, dropping some. In the table there are fewer than 45,000 clones, around 63% of which are singletons. In the case of this clone: Antigen specificity is unknown.

This CDR3 comprises 13 residues. The junction had 1 base not matched to a gene; V was cut back by 5 bases and J by 0 bases. CDR1 is SGHTA and CDR2 is FQGTGA in the germline V gene. Input material: Tregs from blood. The sequence was obtained from a man aged 30 to 39 with type 1 diabetes. Some clones in this sample may be carry-over from other donors' samples. This chain links TRBV7-3 with TRBJ2-7; 7 nucleotides match TRBD1. The CDR3: CASSPGGSYEQYF. The DNA for the CDR3 is TGTGCCAGCAGCCCAGGGGGCTCCTACGAGCAGTACTTC.